Each of the 6 T cell receptor beta chains below was sequenced from the same sample in a study of blood T cell repertoires in COVID-19. Here immunoSEQ multiplex PCR was the method, and the copy in TCRdb shows in-frame clones only, minus some. This table holds about 340,000 clones, about 90% found once. Sequenced input: peripheral blood. The receptors here all came from a woman in her forties or fifties with COVID-19, enrolled during active disease.

The CDR3 region is CASSLSGAPTDTQYF. In DNA, the CDR3 is TGCGCCAGCAGCTTGTCAGGGGCCCCCACAGATACGCAGTATTTT. This chain connects TRBV5-1 to TRBJ2-3; tentatively, D is TRBD1 (6 bases). This CDR3 has 15 residues. V lost 1 base and J 2 bases, leaving 11 bases between the germline ends. Germline CDR1 and CDR2: SGHRS and YFSETQ.

The sample holds a few counts of this clone. The CDR3 nucleotides read TGTGCCAGCTCACCGGGGGCAAGAGGGCCAAGCTGGGAGCAGTACTTC. It translates to CASSPGARGPSWEQYF. The rearrangement links TRBV18 to TRBJ2-7, with D possibly matching TRBD1 (6 bases). Germline V lookup: CDR1 KGHSH, CDR2 LQKENI. This CDR3 contains 16 residues. Trimming cost V 3 bases and J 7 bases, with 22 bases left between them. The complete variable domain, with remaining parts taken from reference TRBV18 and TRBJ2-7, reads NAGVMQNPRHLVRRRGQEARLRCSPMKGHSHVYWYRQLPEEGLKFMVYLQKENIIDESGMPKERFSAEFPKEGPSILRIQQVVRGDSAAYFCASSPGARGPSWEQYFGPGTRLTVT.

The chain joins TRBV6-1 to TRBJ2-5; 7 nucleotides agree with TRBD2. V was clipped by 3 bases and J by 5 bases; unmatched bases: 6. The germline gives CDR1 MNHNS, CDR2 SASEGT. The CDR3 is 14 residues long. The CDR3 DNA reads as TGTGCCAGCAGTGAGTCGGGAGGTGGGGAGACCCAGTACTTC. This translates into CASSESGGGETQYF.

The chain has TRBV19 and TRBJ2-5, with 7 bases identical to TRBD2. V lost 8 bases and J lost 5; bases outside the gene matches: 11. Germline-derived CDR1 and CDR2 are LNHDA and SQIVND (reference sequence). There are 14 residues in the CDR3. The CDR3 DNA sequence: TGTGCCAGTGGTAGAGGGAGGGATTTGGAGACCCAGTACTTC. This gives the protein CASGRGRDLETQYF.

V usage is TRBV2 and J usage is TRBJ2-3; D is uncertain. Trimming stripped 7 bases from V and 4 bases from J, with 9 bases between. Germline assignment: CDR1 SNHLY and CDR2 FYNNEI. This CDR3 spans 12 amino acids. CDR3 DNA: TGTGCCAGCAATCCAGCGTCAGATACGCAGTATTTT. This sequence encodes CASNPASDTQYF.

The chain has TRBV6-2 or TRBV6-3 and TRBJ2-3, with 10 bases matching TRBD2. Germline values: CDR1 MNHEY, CDR2 SVGEGT. V shed 6 bases, J shed 2 bases, and the junction held 5 bases outside the gene matches. The CDR3 length is 15 residues. Here the CDR3 DNA reads TGTGCCAGCAGCGGACTAGCGGCCATCACAGATACGCAGTATTTT. Translated: CASSGLAAITDTQYF.